This TCR beta chain was captured in a study of T cell repertoires in cytomegalovirus infection. TCRdb reanalysed the reads using MiXCR and keeps one entry per CDR3 protein. Of around 120,000 distinct CDR3 sequences in the sample, roughly 40% were seen once. As regards this clonotype: The target antigen is unknown. The germline gene is not matched at one end of the junction; a read error may be the cause.

The CDR3 totals 14 residues. Germline loops: CDR1 MGHRA, CDR2 YSYEKL. This clonotype was sampled from a human donor in good health (CMV status not recorded). Some clones in this sample may be carry-over from other donors' samples. The starting material was CD8+ T cells from cultured PBMCs, obtained from culture after CMV antigen stimulation. The V and J genes are TRBV4-1 and TRBJ2-7; 7 nucleotides agree with TRBD2. The CDR3 nucleotides read TGCACCAGCAGCCAAGTCGGGGGGACCTACGAGCAGTACTTC. Translation gives CTSSQVGGTYEQYF.